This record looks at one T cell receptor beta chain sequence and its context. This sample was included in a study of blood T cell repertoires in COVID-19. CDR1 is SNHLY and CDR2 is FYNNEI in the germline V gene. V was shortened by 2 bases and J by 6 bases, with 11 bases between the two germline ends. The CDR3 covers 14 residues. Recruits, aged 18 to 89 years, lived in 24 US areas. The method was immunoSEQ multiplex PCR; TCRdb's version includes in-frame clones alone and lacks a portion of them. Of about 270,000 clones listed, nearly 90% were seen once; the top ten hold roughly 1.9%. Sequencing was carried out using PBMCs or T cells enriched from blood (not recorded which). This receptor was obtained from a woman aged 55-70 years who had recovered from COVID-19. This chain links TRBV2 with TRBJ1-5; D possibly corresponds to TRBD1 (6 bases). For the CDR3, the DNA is TGTGCCAGCAGTGAATCATCAGGGGCTCAGCCCCAGCATTTT. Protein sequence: CASSESSGAQPQHF. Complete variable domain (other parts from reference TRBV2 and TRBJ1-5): EPEVTQTPSHQVTQMGQEVILRCVPISNHLYFYWYRQILGQKVEFLVSFYNNEISEKSEIFDDQFSVERPDGSNFTLKIRSTKLEDSAMYFCASSESSGAQPQHFGDGTRLSIL.